The T cell receptor beta chain described here comes from a study of T cell responses to AZD1222 COVID-19 vaccine. The V gene lost 5 bases and the J gene lost 9 bases, with 11 bases spanning the gap. This CDR3 is built from 13 residues. In regard to this clone: Its antigen is unknown.

Study-wide results and caveats: Just a handful of AZD1222 recipients were seropositive at baseline. Repertoires were obtained only post-peak T cell response. Regions left unmutated in variants are reportedly the target of nearly half of spike-specific TCRs.

Measured with immunoSEQ multiplex PCR; TCRdb has only the in-frame clones, and not every one. The data show 100,000 to 120,000 clones, around 81% seen once. This sequence originates from an adult in good health. The specimen was peripheral blood, collected on day 0 of AZD1222 vaccination. The V gene is TRBV12-3 or TRBV12-4, the J gene TRBJ1-6; no reliable D call. CDR3 bases: TGTGCCAGCAGTCCGTCCCGGACTTCACCCCTCCACTTT. Protein: CASSPSRTSPLHF.